Presented here are 13 T cell receptor beta chains from one specimen sequenced in a study of post-analysis software for immune sequencing data. General study points: The five TRBV segments detected at higher frequency in patients than in controls included TRBV5-6, TRBV5-1 and TRBV20-1.

TCR beta libraries were prepared from cDNA with unique molecular identifiers. Via MiXCR, TCRdb re-called the PCR reads, giving one row per CDR3 protein. The sample has fewer than 900,000 distinct CDR3 sequences, around 45% seen once; the top ten hold roughly 4.9%. No cognate antigen is known for these TCRs. Material: blood. Every receptor here comes from a girl between 5 and 17 years old with multiple sclerosis.

Note on this clonotype: Sequence at one end of the junction differs from germline and may be a read error. This chain joins TRBV11-2 and TRBJ2-3; D remains ambiguous. The CDR3 is 20 amino acids. Germline CDR1 SGHAT, CDR2 FQNNGV. CDR3 DNA sequence: TGTGCCAGCAGCCAGAGCACTCCGTTAGCTCGCGGAGCCACCACAGATGCGCAGTATTTT. This translates into CASSQSTPLARGATTDAQYF.

V and J are TRBV28 and TRBJ2-3; 8 positions agree with TRBD2. The CDR3 runs 12 residues. Germline CDR1 MDHEN, CDR2 SYDVKM. J gave up 14 bases and V 7 bases, and 11 bases lay outside the gene matches. The CDR3 DNA reads TGTGCCAGCACCTGGGGCGGGAGGACCTTGTATTTT. Protein sequence: CASTWGGRTLYF.

The chain joins TRBV6-6 to TRBJ2-7, with 8 positions matching TRBD2. CDR1 MNHNY and CDR2 SVGAGI come from the germline V gene (reference sequence). Trimming took 6 bases from V and 3 from J; bases not matched to a gene: 7. This CDR3 region has 14 residues. CDR3 DNA: TGTGCCAGCAGCAAGCGGGAGTCCAACTACGAGCAGTACTTC. Encoded protein: CASSKRESNYEQYF.

V and J are TRBV15 and TRBJ2-1; 11 positions agree with TRBD2. Per germline, CDR1 LNHNV and CDR2 YYDKDF (reference sequence). V was pared by 1 base and J by 9 bases, with 2 bases of the junction left unmatched. The CDR3 length is 14 residues. The CDR3 region has the DNA TGTGCCACCAGCAGAGGGCTAGCGGGAGGTGAGCAGTTCTTC. The encoded protein is CATSRGLAGGEQFF.

This chain joins TRBV5-1 and TRBJ2-7, with TRBD1 as a possible D gene (6 bases). V lost 5 bases, J lost 0 bases, and 12 bases lay in between. The CDR3 spans 14 residues. From germline, CDR1 is SGHRS and CDR2 YFSETQ. CDR3 nucleotides: TGCGCCAGCAGAAAAGAGGGGGACTCCTACGAGCAGTACTTC. It encodes CASRKEGDSYEQYF. The full variable domain, with the rest looked up from reference TRBV5-1 and TRBJ2-7, is KAGVTQTPRYLIKTRGQQVTLSCSPISGHRSVSWYQQTPGQGLQFLFEYFSETQRNKGNFPGRFSGRQFSNSRSEMNVSTLELGDSALYLCASRKEGDSYEQYFGPGTRLTVT.

This clonotype was counted a few times. The rearrangement uses TRBV28 and TRBJ2-7; 8 bases match TRBD2. The trim removed 7 bases at V and 2 bases at J, leaving 13 bases unmatched. Germline V gene lookup returns CDR1 MDHEN and CDR2 SYDVKM. This CDR3 spans 16 amino acids. CDR3 residues: CASTGGVAYQTYEQYF. The DNA of the CDR3 is TGTGCCAGCACCGGGGGGGTGGCATACCAAACCTACGAGCAGTACTTC.

The chain uses TRBV12-3 or TRBV12-4 and TRBJ2-1; 11 bases align to TRBD2. V shed 3 bases and J 5 bases; nucleotides not matched to a gene: 9. CDR3 length: 17 residues. CDR3 sequence: CASSFNPGLAVNNEQFF. CDR3 nucleotides: TGTGCCAGCAGTTTTAACCCGGGACTAGCGGTAAACAATGAGCAGTTCTTC.

J is TRBJ2-7 and V is TRBV5-1, with D possibly matching TRBD2 (7 bases). Germline V CDR1 and CDR2: SGHRS, YFSETQ. The length of the CDR3 is 14 residues. Trimming cost V 2 bases and J 2 bases, with 11 bases left between them. DNA for the CDR3: TGCGCCAGCAGCTTTGAGGGGGGGACCTACGAGCAGTACTTC. Protein product: CASSFEGGTYEQYF.

This clonotype has only a few counts. V gene TRBV20-1 combines with J gene TRBJ2-7; TRBD1 aligns across 10 bases. CDR1 DFQATT and CDR2 SNEGSKA come from the germline V gene (reference sequence). The CDR3 loop spans 16 amino acids. V gave up 0 bases and J gave up 0 bases; unmatched junction bases: 5. CDR3 protein: CSARDGRDRGSYEQYF. The CDR3, as DNA: TGCAGTGCTAGAGATGGGAGGGACAGGGGCTCCTACGAGCAGTACTTC.

The chain has TRBV29-1 and TRBJ1-2; the D gene is possibly TRBD1 (5 bases). The V end was cut by 0 bases, the J end by 3 bases, with 11 bases between. CDR1 is SQVTM and CDR2 is ANQGSEA in the germline V gene. CDR3 size: 14 residues. CDR3 sequence: CSVEDRAGYYGYTF. CDR3 in DNA: TGCAGCGTTGAAGATCGGGCAGGGTACTATGGCTACACCTTC.

This clonotype occurred a few times. V usage is TRBV29-1 and J usage is TRBJ2-5; 7 bases line up with TRBD2. CDR1 SQVTM and CDR2 ANQGSEA come from the germline V gene. V lost 3 bases, J lost 4 bases, and 2 bases stayed unmatched. CDR3 length: 12 residues. Here the CDR3 reads CSVDLAGETQYF. The DNA for the CDR3 is TGCAGCGTTGATTTAGCGGGAGAGACCCAGTACTTC.

This clonotype was counted only a few times. The rearrangement links TRBV29-1 to TRBJ2-7; 10 nucleotides line up with TRBD2. The V gene end was trimmed by 4 bases and the J gene end by 6 bases; junction bases not matched to a gene: 12. This CDR3 is 15 amino acids long. From germline, CDR1 is SQVTM and CDR2 ANQGSEA. CDR3 region: CSVGNRLAGESEQYF. The CDR3 nucleotides read TGCAGCGTTGGGAATCGTCTAGCGGGAGAAAGCGAGCAGTACTTC.

The V call is TRBV3-1, the J call TRBJ1-4, with D uncertain. There are 16 residues in the CDR3. Germline V lookup: CDR1 LGHDT, CDR2 YNNKEL (reference sequence). Trimming left V 0 bases short and J 13 bases short, with 21 bases between. The CDR3 region is CASSQEGGASVGGLFF. The CDR3 DNA reads TGTGCCAGCAGCCAAGAAGGTGGCGCCTCTGTTGGAGGACTGTTTTTT. The full variable domain, with the rest looked up from reference TRBV3-1 and TRBJ1-4, is DTAVSQTPKYLVTQMGNDKSIKCEQNLGHDTMYWYKQDSKKFLKIMFSYNNKELIINETVPNRFSPKSPDKAHLNLHINSLELGDSAVYFCASSQEGGASVGGLFFGSGTQLSVL.